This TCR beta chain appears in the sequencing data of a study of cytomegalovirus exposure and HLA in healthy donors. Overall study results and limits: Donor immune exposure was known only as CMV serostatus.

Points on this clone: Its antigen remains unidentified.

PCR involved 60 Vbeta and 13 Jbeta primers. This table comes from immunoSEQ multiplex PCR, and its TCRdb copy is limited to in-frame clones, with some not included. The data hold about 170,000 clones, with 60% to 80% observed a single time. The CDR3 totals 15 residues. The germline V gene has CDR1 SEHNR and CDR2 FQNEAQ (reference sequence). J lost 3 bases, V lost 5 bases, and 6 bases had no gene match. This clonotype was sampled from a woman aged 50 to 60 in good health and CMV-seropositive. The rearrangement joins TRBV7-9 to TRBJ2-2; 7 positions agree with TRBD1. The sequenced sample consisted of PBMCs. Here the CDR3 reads CASSPNTGDTGELFF. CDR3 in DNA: TGTGCCAGCAGCCCAAACACAGGGGACACCGGGGAGCTGTTTTTT.